These 11 T cell receptor beta chains share one sample of origin, sequenced in a study of blood T cell repertoires in COVID-19. Method: immunoSEQ multiplex PCR; TCRdb's copy keeps in-frame clones and lacks some. The sample holds 75,000 to 80,000 clones, about 85% seen once. Sequencing input: peripheral blood. These receptors were taken from a man in his sixties with COVID-19, enrolled during active disease.

The V call is TRBV28, the J call TRBJ2-5, with a weak D call TRBD2 (5 bases). The CDR3 covers 14 residues. In germline, CDR1 is MDHEN, CDR2 SYDVKM. Trimming took off 5 bases at V and 3 bases at J, with 13 bases between the two ends. This CDR3 is CASSGLSTEETQYF. The DNA for the CDR3 is TGTGCCAGCAGTGGACTGTCAACTGAAGAGACCCAGTACTTC.

The rearrangement uses TRBV9 and TRBJ1-1; the D gene is possibly TRBD1 (5 bases). Between the trimmed V and J ends, which lost 0 bases and 7 bases, there was a span of 10 bases. This CDR3 region has 13 residues. In germline, CDR1 is SGDLS, CDR2 YYNGEE. CDR3 amino acids: CASSVDAGREAFF. The CDR3 bases are TGTGCCAGCAGCGTAGACGCGGGACGTGAAGCTTTCTTT.

This chain uses TRBV10-3 with TRBJ2-5, with no clear D. Between the trimmed V and J ends, which lost 4 bases and 5 bases, there was a span of 14 bases. The germline V gene has CDR1 ENHRY and CDR2 SYGVKD. The length of the CDR3 is 14 residues. The CDR3 loop reads CAISVGQAGETQYF. The CDR3 bases are TGTGCCATCAGTGTAGGCCAGGCTGGTGAGACCCAGTACTTC.

The chain uses TRBV19 and TRBJ2-7, with TRBD1 matching over 8 bases. J gave up 5 bases and V 5 bases, and 8 bases lay outside the gene matches. The CDR3 runs 14 residues. Germline lookup yields CDR1 LNHDA and CDR2 SQIVND (reference sequence). DNA for the CDR3: TGTGCCAGTAGTGACGGACAGGGTGTCAACGAGCAGTACTTC. This translates into CASSDGQGVNEQYF.

CDR3 amino acids: CASSVDISGGNTIYF. In nucleotides, the CDR3 is TGTGCCAGCAGCGTTGACATCTCTGGTGGAAACACCATATATTTT. This chain joins TRBV9 and TRBJ1-3; D call uncertain. This CDR3 has 15 residues. Trimming took 2 bases from V and 3 from J, leaving 12 bases between them. Looked up from germline, CDR1 is SGDLS and CDR2 is YYNGEE.

The gene calls are TRBV3-1 (or the pseudogene TRBV3-2) and TRBJ2-1; TRBD2 agrees at 7 bases. The trim removed 0 bases at V and 7 bases at J, leaving 6 bases unmatched. CDR1 and CDR2 from the germline V gene are LGHDT and YNNKEL (reference sequence). The CDR3 has 15 residues. The CDR3 region is CASSQDWAGENEQFF. CDR3 in DNA: TGTGCCAGCAGCCAAGATTGGGCGGGGGAGAATGAGCAGTTCTTC.

The count of this clone is one. The chain is built from TRBV28 and TRBJ1-2, with D possibly TRBD1 on 6 matching bases. V lost 6 bases and J lost 6, with 23 bases in between. The CDR3 has 16 residues. Germline CDR1 and CDR2: MDHEN and SYDVKM. CDR3 protein: CASRDLGQPLSDGYTF. The CDR3 DNA reads TGTGCCAGCAGGGATCTAGGACAGCCCTTAAGCGATGGCTACACCTTC.

The chain links TRBV10-3 to TRBJ2-2; TRBD1 matches at 7 bases. J lost 6 bases, V lost 8 bases, and 9 bases had no gene match. The CDR3 covers 14 residues. Germline V gives CDR1 ENHRY, CDR2 SYGVKD. The DNA of the CDR3 is TGTGCCATCTCCGGTACAGGGGTTTCCGGGGAGCTGTTTTTT. As protein: CAISGTGVSGELFF.

This clone occurred a few times. V gene TRBV2 combines with J gene TRBJ1-1, with TRBD1 matching 9 bases. CDR1 is SNHLY and CDR2 is FYNNEI in the germline V gene. V trimming: 8 bases; J trimming: 7 bases; junction bases outside the gene matches: 8. The CDR3 totals 13 residues. The chain's CDR3 is CASLGGQGREAFF. CDR3 sequence (DNA): TGTGCCAGCCTCGGGGGACAGGGCCGTGAAGCTTTCTTT.

This chain uses TRBV24-1 with TRBJ1-1; possible D gene TRBD1, 6 bases. The germline V and J ends were trimmed by 4 bases and 9 bases, with 17 bases remaining between them. Germline loops: CDR1 KGHDR, CDR2 SFDVKD. CDR3 length: 14 amino acids. The CDR3 DNA follows: TGTGCCACCAGTGACCAAGGGGGTCTGGAGAAAGCTTTCTTT. Protein product: CATSDQGGLEKAFF.

The rearrangement uses TRBV9 and TRBJ2-1; 12 bases fit TRBD1. The CDR3 is 15 residues long. With 2 bases clipped from V and 9 bases from J, the junction kept 6 bases outside the gene matches. Germline V gene sequence: CDR1 SGDLS, CDR2 YYNGEE. Written as DNA, the CDR3 is TGTGCCAGCAGCGTCGGGACAGGGGGCGCCGGTGAGCAGTTCTTC. It yields the protein CASSVGTGGAGEQFF. Full variable domain (remainder filled in from reference TRBV9 and TRBJ2-1): DSGVTQTPKHLITATGQRVTLRCSPRSGDLSVYWYQQSLDQGLQFLIQYYNGEERAKGNILERFSAQQFPDLHSELNLSSLELGDSALYFCASSVGTGGAGEQFFGPGTRLTVL.